The clone carrying this T cell receptor (beta chain) has just a few counts. Original processing methods: Estimates of nucleated cell counts were drawn from the amplification of reference gene primers. Libraries were prepared by immunoSEQ multiplex PCR; TCRdb keeps only in-frame clonotypes and omits some of them. That table supplies the V and J calls and clone size; D and trimming were determined from the DNA. This table has about 230,000 clones, under 90% appearing once. This specimen belongs to a study of blood T cell repertoires in COVID-19. As for the study in general: The samples span acute and convalescent COVID-19 from the United States, Italy and Spain. PBMCs, B-cell-depleted T cells, or T cells provided the cDNA or gDNA that made up the material.

The CDR3 totals 19 residues. Germline V gene sequence: CDR1 GTSNPN, CDR2 SVGIG (reference sequence). Trimming at V came to 0 bases and at J to 2 bases, leaving 14 bases not matched to a gene. This receptor was identified in a man in his fifties or sixties with COVID-19, enrolled during active disease. The chain carries TRBV30 and TRBJ1-5; 9 nucleotides line up with TRBD1. The sample consisted of peripheral blood. CDR3 loop: CAWSVGTGRAHRGNQPQHF. Written as DNA, the CDR3 is TGTGCCTGGAGTGTGGGGACAGGGAGGGCCCATAGGGGCAATCAGCCCCAGCATTTT.